The source of this T cell receptor (beta chain) is a study of T cell changes during pregnancy in multiple sclerosis. Only in-frame clones appear in the TCRdb table, and some are missing; sequencing was by immunoSEQ multiplex PCR. The sample includes around 80,000 clones, roughly 92% of them seen just once. The length of the CDR3 is 12 residues. V was pared by 6 bases and J by 6 bases, with 5 bases of the junction left unmatched. Germline V gene sequence: CDR1 SGHVS, CDR2 FNYEAQ. The source was peripheral blood, collected before pregnancy. This clonotype was sampled from a female donor with multiple sclerosis, enrolled in a pregnancy study. The J gene is TRBJ2-7, the V gene TRBV7-6; TRBD1 matches 7 bases. This CDR3 reads CASSYRGGEQYF. The CDR3 DNA sequence: TGTGCCAGCAGTTACAGGGGCGGCGAGCAGTACTTC.